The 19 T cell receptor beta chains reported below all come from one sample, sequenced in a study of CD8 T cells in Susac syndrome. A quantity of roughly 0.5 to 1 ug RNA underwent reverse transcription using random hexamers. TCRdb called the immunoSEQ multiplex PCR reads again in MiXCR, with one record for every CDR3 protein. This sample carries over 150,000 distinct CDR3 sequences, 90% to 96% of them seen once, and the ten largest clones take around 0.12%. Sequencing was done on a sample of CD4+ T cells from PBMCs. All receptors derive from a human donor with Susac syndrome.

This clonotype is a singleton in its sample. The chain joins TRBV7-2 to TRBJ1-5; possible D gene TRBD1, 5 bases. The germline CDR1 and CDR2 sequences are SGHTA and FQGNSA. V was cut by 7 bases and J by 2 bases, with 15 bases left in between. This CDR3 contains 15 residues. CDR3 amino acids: CASTSQGVGNQPQHF. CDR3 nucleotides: TGTGCCAGCACCAGCCAGGGAGTCGGCAATCAGCCCCAGCATTTT.

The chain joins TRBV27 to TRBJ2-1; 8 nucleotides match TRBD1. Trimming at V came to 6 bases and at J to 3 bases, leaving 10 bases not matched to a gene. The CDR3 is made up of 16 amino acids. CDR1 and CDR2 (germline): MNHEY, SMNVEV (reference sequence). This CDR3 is CASSRPGTGNYNEQFF. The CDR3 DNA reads TGTGCCAGCAGCCGACCCGGGACAGGCAACTACAATGAGCAGTTCTTC.

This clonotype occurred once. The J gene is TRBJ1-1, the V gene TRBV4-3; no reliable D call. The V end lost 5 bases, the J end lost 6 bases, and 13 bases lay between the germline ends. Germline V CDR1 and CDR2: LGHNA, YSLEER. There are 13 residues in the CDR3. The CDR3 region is CASSETSISEAFF. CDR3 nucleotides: TGCGCCAGCAGCGAAACATCGATATCTGAAGCTTTCTTT.

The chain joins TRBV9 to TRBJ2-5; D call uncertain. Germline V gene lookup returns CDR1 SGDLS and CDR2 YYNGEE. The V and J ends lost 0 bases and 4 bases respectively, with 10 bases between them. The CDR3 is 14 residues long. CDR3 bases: TGTGCCAGCAGCGTAGATAAGTTCGGAGAGACCCAGTACTTC. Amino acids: CASSVDKFGETQYF.

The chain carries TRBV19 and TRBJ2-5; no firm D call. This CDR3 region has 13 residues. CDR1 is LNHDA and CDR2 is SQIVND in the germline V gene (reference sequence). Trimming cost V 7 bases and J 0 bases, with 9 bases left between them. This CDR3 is CASTGLYQETQYF. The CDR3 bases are TGTGCCAGTACGGGCTTGTACCAAGAGACCCAGTACTTC.

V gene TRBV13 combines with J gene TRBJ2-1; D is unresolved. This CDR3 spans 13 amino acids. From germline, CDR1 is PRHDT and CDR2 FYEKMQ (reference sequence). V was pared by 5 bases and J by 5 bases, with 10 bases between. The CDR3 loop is CASSLRRDNEQFF. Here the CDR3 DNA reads TGTGCCAGCAGCCTTAGGCGTGACAATGAGCAGTTCTTC.

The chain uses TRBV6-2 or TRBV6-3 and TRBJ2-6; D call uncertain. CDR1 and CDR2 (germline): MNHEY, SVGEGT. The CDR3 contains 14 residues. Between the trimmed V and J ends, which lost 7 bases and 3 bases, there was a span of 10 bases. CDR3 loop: CASNILGGANVLTF. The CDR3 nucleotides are TGTGCCAGCAACATACTTGGTGGGGCCAACGTCCTGACTTTC.

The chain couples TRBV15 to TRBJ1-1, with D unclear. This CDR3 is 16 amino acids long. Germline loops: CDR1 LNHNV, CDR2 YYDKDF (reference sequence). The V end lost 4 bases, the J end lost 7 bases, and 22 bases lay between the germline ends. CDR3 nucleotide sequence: TGTGCCACCAGCAACGGTCGCCGTGGGAGGGATGGTGAAGCTTTCTTT. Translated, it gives CATSNGRRGRDGEAFF.

In nucleotides, the CDR3 is TGTGCCAGCTCAGTAACGGACCACTACGAGCAGTACTTC. Translating it yields CASSVTDHYEQYF. The chain employs TRBV18 and TRBJ2-7; D not certain. Trimming left V 5 bases short and J 3 bases short, with 11 bases between. Germline CDR1 KGHSH, CDR2 LQKENI. The CDR3 extends over 13 amino acids.

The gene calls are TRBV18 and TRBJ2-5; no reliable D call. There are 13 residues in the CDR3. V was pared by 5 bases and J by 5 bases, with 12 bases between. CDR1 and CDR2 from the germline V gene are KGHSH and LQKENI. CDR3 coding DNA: TGTGCCAGCTCATCGGGCCGGTCGGAGACCCAGTACTTC. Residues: CASSSGRSETQYF.

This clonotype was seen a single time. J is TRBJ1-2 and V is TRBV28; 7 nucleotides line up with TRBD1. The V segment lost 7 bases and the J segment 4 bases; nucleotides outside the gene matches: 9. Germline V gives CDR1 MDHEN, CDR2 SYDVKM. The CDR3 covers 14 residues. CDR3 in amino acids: CASTFTGEGYGYTF. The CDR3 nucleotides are TGTGCCAGCACGTTCACAGGGGAGGGCTATGGCTACACCTTC.

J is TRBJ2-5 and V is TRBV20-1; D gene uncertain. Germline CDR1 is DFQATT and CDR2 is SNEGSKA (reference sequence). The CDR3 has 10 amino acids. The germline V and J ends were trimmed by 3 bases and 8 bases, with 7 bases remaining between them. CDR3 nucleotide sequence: TGCAGTGCTAGTCGGGTTACCCAGTACTTC. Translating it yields CSASRVTQYF.

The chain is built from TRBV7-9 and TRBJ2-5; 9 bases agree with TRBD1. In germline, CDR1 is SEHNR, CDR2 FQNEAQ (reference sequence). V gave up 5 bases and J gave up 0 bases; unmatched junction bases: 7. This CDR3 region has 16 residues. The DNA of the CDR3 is TGTGCCAGCAGCCCAGGCGGGACAGGGAACCAAGAGACCCAGTACTTC. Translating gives CASSPGGTGNQETQYF.

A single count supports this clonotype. CDR3 nucleotide sequence: TGTGCCGGAGCGGGAGGAGGCTCCTACAATGAGCAGTTCTTC. Translated: CAGAGGGSYNEQFF. The rearrangement joins TRBV28 to TRBJ2-1; the match to TRBD2 covers 9 bases. In germline, CDR1 is MDHEN, CDR2 SYDVKM. V dropped 11 bases and J dropped 0; count of bases not matched to a gene: 5. The CDR3 covers 14 residues.

The CDR3 nucleotides are TGTGCCAGCAGTGAGGTCGGCTCCTACAATGAGCAGTTCTTC. It codes for CASSEVGSYNEQFF. The rearrangement links TRBV2 to TRBJ2-1, with no clear D. CDR1 is SNHLY, CDR2 FYNNEI, per germline. Trimming cost V 3 bases and J 0 bases, with 6 bases left between them. The CDR3 covers 14 residues.

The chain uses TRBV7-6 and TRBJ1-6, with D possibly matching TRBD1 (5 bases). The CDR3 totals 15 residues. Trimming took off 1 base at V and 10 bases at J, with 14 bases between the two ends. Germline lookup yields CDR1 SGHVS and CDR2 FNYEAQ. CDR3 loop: CASSLVSQGRSPLHF. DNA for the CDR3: TGTGCCAGCAGCTTAGTTAGTCAGGGCAGGTCACCCCTCCACTTT.

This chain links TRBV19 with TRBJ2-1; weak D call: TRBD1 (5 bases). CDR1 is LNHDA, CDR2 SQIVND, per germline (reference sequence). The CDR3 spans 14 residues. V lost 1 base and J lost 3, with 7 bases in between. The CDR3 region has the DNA TGTGCCAGTAGTATAGTAGACAGCTACAATGAGCAGTTCTTC. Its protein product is CASSIVDSYNEQFF.

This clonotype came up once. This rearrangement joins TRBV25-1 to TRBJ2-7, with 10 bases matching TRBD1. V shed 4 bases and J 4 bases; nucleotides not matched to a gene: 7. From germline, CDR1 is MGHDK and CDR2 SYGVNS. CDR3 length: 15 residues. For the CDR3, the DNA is TGTGCCAGCAGTGGATACCGGGACAGGGGTTACGAGCAGTACTTC. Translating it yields CASSGYRDRGYEQYF.

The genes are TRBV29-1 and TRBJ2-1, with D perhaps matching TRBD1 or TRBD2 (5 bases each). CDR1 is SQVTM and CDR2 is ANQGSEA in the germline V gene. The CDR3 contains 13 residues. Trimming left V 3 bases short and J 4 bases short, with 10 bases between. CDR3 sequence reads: CSVEGTLYNEQFF. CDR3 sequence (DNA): TGCAGCGTTGAGGGGACGCTATACAATGAGCAGTTCTTC.